The 28 T cell receptor beta chains below were found in one sample sequenced in a study of OX40 agonist ivuxolimab in advanced cancers. Measured with immunoSEQ multiplex PCR; TCRdb has only the in-frame clones, and not every one. The sample has about 72,000 clones; about nine tenths are singletons. The source was CD4+ or CD8+ T cells sorted from blood, collected in a trial of the OX40 agonist ivuxolimab. The receptors derive from an adult with an advanced solid tumor such as melanoma, head and neck, liver or kidney cancer.

The rearrangement joins TRBV19 to TRBJ2-3; tentative D call: TRBD2 (6 bases). V was clipped by 7 bases and J by 4 bases, with 21 bases between them. The CDR3 length is 16 residues. Per the germline V gene, CDR1 is LNHDA and CDR2 is SQIVND (reference sequence). CDR3 amino acids: CASTPSYSWGADTQYF. DNA for the CDR3: TGTGCCAGTACCCCCTCCTATTCCTGGGGGGCAGATACGCAGTATTTT. The full variable domain, its missing parts supplied by reference TRBV19 and TRBJ2-3, is DGGITQSPKYLFRKEGQNVTLSCEQNLNHDAMYWYRQDPGQGLRLIYYSQIVNDFQKGDIAEGYSVSREKKESFPLTVTSAQKNPTAFYLCASTPSYSWGADTQYFGPGTRLTVL.

The V gene is TRBV2, the J gene TRBJ1-2; D unresolved. The CDR3 is made up of 15 amino acids. The V gene's germline CDR1 is SNHLY and CDR2 FYNNEI. V shed 7 bases and J shed 2 bases, with 17 bases lying between them. The CDR3 is CASIRTPGLNYGYTF. DNA for the CDR3: TGTGCCAGCATCAGAACACCGGGCCTCAACTATGGCTACACCTTC.

V gene TRBV5-1 combines with J gene TRBJ2-2; D might be TRBD2 (5 bases). Germline loops: CDR1 SGHRS, CDR2 YFSETQ. V lost 6 bases, J lost 0 bases, and 21 bases lay in between. The CDR3 extends over 18 amino acids. The CDR3 loop is CASMTLRGSAANTGELFF. Written as DNA, the CDR3 is TGCGCCAGCATGACCCTAAGAGGGTCGGCAGCGAACACCGGGGAGCTGTTTTTT.

This rearrangement joins TRBV6-1 to TRBJ1-6; a possible D gene is TRBD1 (6 bases). The ends were cut back, 7 bases at V and 6 bases at J, with 13 bases in the middle. The CDR3 has 14 residues. Per the germline V gene, CDR1 is MNHNS and CDR2 is SASEGT. The CDR3 nucleotides are TGTGCCAGCACTTCAACAGGGCCTAATTCACCCCTCCACTTT. Amino acids: CASTSTGPNSPLHF.

The V and J genes are TRBV19 and TRBJ1-5, with 7 nucleotides matching TRBD1. The CDR3 is made up of 14 amino acids. CDR1 and CDR2 (germline): LNHDA, SQIVND (reference sequence). With 7 bases clipped from V and 3 bases from J, the junction kept 6 bases outside the gene matches. The CDR3 DNA is TGTGCCAGTAACCCGGGACAGTTCAATCAGCCCCAGCATTTT. Translation: CASNPGQFNQPQHF.

The chain couples TRBV7-9 to TRBJ1-1; D is unclear. This CDR3 is 13 amino acids long. Trimming left V 4 bases short and J 3 bases short, with 9 bases between. Germline V gene lookup returns CDR1 SEHNR and CDR2 FQNEAQ (reference sequence). This CDR3 is CASSSSPYTEAFF. The CDR3 DNA follows: TGTGCCAGCAGCTCCTCGCCTTACACTGAAGCTTTCTTT.

The rearrangement links TRBV7-8 to TRBJ1-2; D call uncertain. Trimming shortened V by 1 base and J by 10 bases, and 7 bases separated the two germline ends. This CDR3 has 11 amino acids. The germline V gene has CDR1 SGHVS and CDR2 FQNEAQ. The DNA of the CDR3 is TGTGCCAGCAGCTTAGGACCGCTCTACACCTTC. Translating it yields CASSLGPLYTF.

In nucleotides, the CDR3 is TGTGCCAGCAGCATACAGGGGTTGGCCGGGGAGCTGTTTTTT. Translating gives CASSIQGLAGELFF. V and J are TRBV7-3 and TRBJ2-2; 7 bases fit TRBD1. The ends lost 5 bases at V and 6 bases at J; junction bases unmatched: 6. Germline values: CDR1 SGHTA, CDR2 FQGTGA. CDR3 length: 14 residues.

V is TRBV7-9 and J is TRBJ1-2; no clear D. The CDR3 has 17 amino acids. CDR1 SEHNR and CDR2 FQNEAQ come from the germline V gene (reference sequence). The V end lost 5 bases, the J end lost 3 bases, and 22 bases lay between the germline ends. The CDR3, as DNA: TGTGCCAGCAGCCCTATCCTGGGCGTGGGCCCGGACTATGGCTACACCTTC. Encoded protein: CASSPILGVGPDYGYTF.

The chain joins TRBV7-8 to TRBJ1-6; D possibly corresponds to TRBD1 (6 bases). This CDR3 comprises 15 residues. Germline V gives CDR1 SGHVS, CDR2 FQNEAQ. The germline V and J ends were trimmed by 2 bases and 11 bases, with 16 bases remaining between them. In DNA, the CDR3 is TGTGCCAGCAGCTTATATATCGGGGGCTTGGCACCCCTCCACTTT. Translated: CASSLYIGGLAPLHF.

The gene calls are TRBV18 and TRBJ1-2; D not resolved. The CDR3 loop spans 13 amino acids. V was clipped by 4 bases and J by 4 bases, with 10 bases between them. The germline gives CDR1 KGHSH, CDR2 LQKENI. CDR3 loop: CASSQGNGYGYTF. In DNA, the CDR3 is TGTGCCAGCTCACAAGGGAACGGCTATGGCTACACCTTC.

This chain connects TRBV10-3 to TRBJ2-2; the D is unclear. V was shortened by 2 bases and J by 0 bases, with 4 bases between the two germline ends. This CDR3 region has 14 residues. The germline CDR1 and CDR2 sequences are ENHRY and SYGVKD. The chain's CDR3 is CAISEDANTGELFF. CDR3 bases: TGTGCCATCAGTGAGGATGCGAACACCGGGGAGCTGTTTTTT.

This clone was seen only once. The chain recombines TRBV19 with TRBJ1-2; TRBD1 agrees at 9 bases. After removal of 6 bases from V and 4 bases from J, the junction contained 6 bases not matched to a gene. The CDR3 sequence is 14 residues long. The germline V gene has CDR1 LNHDA and CDR2 SQIVND (reference sequence). The CDR3 DNA reads as TGTGCCAGTAGGCAACAGGGGGCAATCTATGGCTACACCTTC. Its protein is CASRQQGAIYGYTF.

The chain employs TRBV4-2 and TRBJ2-3; 16 nucleotides align to TRBD2. The CDR3 is made up of 17 amino acids. After removal of 5 bases from V and 2 bases from J, the junction contained 4 bases not matched to a gene. CDR1 is LGHNA, CDR2 YNFKEQ, per germline. The CDR3 loop reads CASSWGLAGGTTDTQYF. The CDR3 coding sequence is TGTGCCAGCAGCTGGGGACTAGCGGGAGGGACCACAGATACGCAGTATTTT.

In DNA, the CDR3 is TGTGCCATCAGTGAGGTCGACGGAGGTCGGGCAGAGACCCAGTACTTC. Its translation is CAISEVDGGRAETQYF. The V call is TRBV10-3, the J call TRBJ2-5, with TRBD2 as a possible D gene (5 bases). This CDR3 comprises 16 residues. Germline CDR1 and CDR2: ENHRY and SYGVKD. Trimming pared 2 bases from V and 4 bases from J, leaving 17 bases between.

The V gene is TRBV7-2, the J gene TRBJ1-2; 7 bases match TRBD1. CDR1 is SGHTA and CDR2 is FQGNSA in the germline V gene. This CDR3 has 13 residues. V lost 2 bases, J lost 4 bases, and 1 base stayed unmatched. The CDR3 is CASSLRDSYGYTF. In nucleotides, the CDR3 is TGTGCCAGCAGCTTAAGGGACAGCTATGGCTACACCTTC.

The genes are TRBV5-1 and TRBJ2-3; a possible D gene is TRBD1 (6 bases). The CDR3 is 14 residues long. V lost 8 bases to trimming and J lost 3 bases, with 16 bases between them. Germline CDR1 is SGHRS and CDR2 is YFSETQ. For the CDR3, the DNA is TGCGCCAGTCAGCTACAGGGTCTTACAGATACGCAGTATTTT. It codes for CASQLQGLTDTQYF.

The chain recombines TRBV5-1 with TRBJ2-3; D may correspond to TRBD1 or TRBD2 (5 bases each). With 4 bases removed from V and 5 bases from J, the gap between germline ends came to 11 bases. Germline CDR1 is SGHRS and CDR2 is YFSETQ. This CDR3 comprises 13 residues. The CDR3 spells CASSGRDGDTQYF. The CDR3 coding sequence is TGCGCCAGCAGCGGCAGGGACGGAGATACGCAGTATTTT.

The V gene is TRBV7-2, the J gene TRBJ1-2, with 8 bases that match TRBD1. V shed 0 bases and J 8 bases; nucleotides not matched to a gene: 5. From germline, CDR1 is SGHTA and CDR2 FQGNSA. The CDR3 is 14 amino acids. The CDR3 sequence is CASSLAGQGSGYTF. CDR3 DNA: TGTGCCAGCAGCTTAGCCGGACAGGGAAGCGGCTACACCTTC.

The V call is TRBV6-1, the J call TRBJ1-5; no clear D. This CDR3 is 13 amino acids long. The V end lost 3 bases, the J end lost 7 bases, and 10 bases lay between the germline ends. Germline V gene data show CDR1 as MNHNS and CDR2 as SASEGT. In DNA, the CDR3 is TGTGCCAGCAGTGAGAGGGCTCGACAGCCCCAGCATTTT. The encoded protein is CASSERARQPQHF.

The chain carries TRBV5-1 and TRBJ2-4; 7 bases are a match to TRBD1. The CDR3 runs to 15 residues. Germline assignment: CDR1 SGHRS and CDR2 YFSETQ. The trim removed 2 bases at V and 9 bases at J, leaving 11 bases unmatched. CDR3 sequence: CASSFDAGTARIQYF. DNA for the CDR3: TGCGCCAGCAGCTTTGACGCCGGGACAGCGCGCATTCAGTACTTC. The variable domain in full, completed from reference TRBV5-1 and TRBJ2-4, reads KAGVTQTPRYLIKTRGQQVTLSCSPISGHRSVSWYQQTPGQGLQFLFEYFSETQRNKGNFPGRFSGRQFSNSRSEMNVSTLELGDSALYLCASSFDAGTARIQYFGAGTRLSVL.

This chain uses TRBV18 with TRBJ2-2; no reliable D call. The CDR3 has 13 residues. Germline V gives CDR1 KGHSH, CDR2 LQKENI. The V end was cut by 3 bases, the J end by 5 bases, with 7 bases between. CDR3 sequence: CASSPEGTGELFF. In DNA form, the CDR3 reads TGTGCCAGCTCACCGGAAGGGACCGGGGAGCTGTTTTTT.

The rearrangement uses TRBV28 and TRBJ2-3, with D hard to call. Germline CDR1 reads MDHEN; CDR2 reads SYDVKM. CDR3 length equals 14 residues. V lost 2 bases and J 0 bases, leaving 6 bases between the germline ends. CDR3 in DNA: TGTGCCAGCAGTTTAGGGGTGAGCACAGATACGCAGTATTTT. It translates to CASSLGVSTDTQYF.

The chain links TRBV9 to TRBJ2-1, with TRBD1 as a possible D gene (5 bases). The CDR3 covers 15 residues. Germline lookup yields CDR1 SGDLS and CDR2 YYNGEE. V lost 0 bases and J lost 5, with 12 bases in between. The CDR3 here is CASSVDQLGDNEQFF. CDR3 coding DNA: TGTGCCAGCAGCGTAGACCAATTAGGGGACAATGAGCAGTTCTTC.

The table lists this clone with a count of one. This chain links TRBV28 with TRBJ1-2; D gene unclear. Germline V gene sequence: CDR1 MDHEN, CDR2 SYDVKM. V lost 3 bases, J lost 4 bases, and 12 bases lay in between. This CDR3 has 14 amino acids. The CDR3 coding sequence is TGTGCCAGCAGTTTTCCAGGCCTCCTCTATGGCTACACCTTC. This translates into CASSFPGLLYGYTF.

The chain uses TRBV5-4 and TRBJ2-7; 11 bases match TRBD2. The CDR3 runs 16 residues. Germline V gene sequence: CDR1 SGHNT, CDR2 YYREEE (reference sequence). The V gene end was trimmed by 5 bases and the J gene end by 7 bases; junction bases not matched to a gene: 14. CDR3 residues: CASRSGLAGDSGEQYF. The DNA for the CDR3 is TGTGCCAGCAGATCCGGACTAGCGGGTGATTCGGGGGAGCAGTACTTC.

CDR3 loop: CASSISIVAGELFF. DNA for the CDR3: TGTGCCAGTAGTATTAGCATCGTGGCCGGGGAGCTGTTTTTT. The rearrangement uses TRBV19 and TRBJ2-2; D is unclear. With 3 bases removed from V and 6 bases from J, the gap between germline ends came to 11 bases. CDR3 length: 14 amino acids. CDR1 and CDR2 from the germline V gene are LNHDA and SQIVND (reference sequence).

The chain recombines TRBV5-4 with TRBJ1-2, with D unresolved. The germline CDR1 and CDR2 sequences are SGHNT and YYREEE (reference sequence). This CDR3 comprises 12 residues. V was shortened by 1 base and J by 12 bases, with 13 bases between the two germline ends. DNA for the CDR3: TGTGCCAGCAGCTTGATAACCGAGGGCCACACCTTC. Its translation is CASSLITEGHTF.